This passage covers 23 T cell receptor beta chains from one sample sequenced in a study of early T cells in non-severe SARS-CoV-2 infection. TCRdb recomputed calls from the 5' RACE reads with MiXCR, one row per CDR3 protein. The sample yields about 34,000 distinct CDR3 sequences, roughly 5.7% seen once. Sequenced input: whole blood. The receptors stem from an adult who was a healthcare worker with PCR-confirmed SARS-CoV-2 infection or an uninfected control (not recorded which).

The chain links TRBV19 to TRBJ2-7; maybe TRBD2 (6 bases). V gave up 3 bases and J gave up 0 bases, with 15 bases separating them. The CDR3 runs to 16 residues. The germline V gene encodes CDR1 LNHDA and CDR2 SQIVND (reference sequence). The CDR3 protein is CASSIGLASSSYEQYF. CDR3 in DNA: TGTGCCAGTAGTATCGGCCTAGCGTCAAGCTCCTACGAGCAGTACTTC.

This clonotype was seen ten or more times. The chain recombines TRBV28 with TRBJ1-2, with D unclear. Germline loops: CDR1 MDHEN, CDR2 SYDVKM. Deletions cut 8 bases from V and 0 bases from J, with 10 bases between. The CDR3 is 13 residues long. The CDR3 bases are TGTGCCAGCGCCGAGACCTCTAACTATGGCTACACCTTC. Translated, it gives CASAETSNYGYTF.

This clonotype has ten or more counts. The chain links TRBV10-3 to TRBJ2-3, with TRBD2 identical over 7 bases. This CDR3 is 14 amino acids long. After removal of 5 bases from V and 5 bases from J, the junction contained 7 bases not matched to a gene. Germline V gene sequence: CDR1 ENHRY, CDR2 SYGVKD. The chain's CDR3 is CAISSTSSVDTQYF. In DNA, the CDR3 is TGTGCCATCAGTTCGACTAGCAGTGTAGATACGCAGTATTTT.

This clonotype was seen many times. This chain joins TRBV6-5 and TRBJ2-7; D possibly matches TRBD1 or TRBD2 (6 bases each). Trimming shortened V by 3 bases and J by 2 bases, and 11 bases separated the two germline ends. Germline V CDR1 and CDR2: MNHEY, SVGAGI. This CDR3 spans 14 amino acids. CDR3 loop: CASSYARGAYEQYF. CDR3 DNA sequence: TGTGCCAGCAGTTATGCTAGGGGGGCCTACGAGCAGTACTTC.

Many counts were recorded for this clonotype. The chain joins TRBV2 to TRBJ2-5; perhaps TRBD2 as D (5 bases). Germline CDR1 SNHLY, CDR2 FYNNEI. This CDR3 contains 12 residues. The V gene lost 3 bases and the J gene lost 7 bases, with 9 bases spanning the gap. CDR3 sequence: CASSDVEGTQYF. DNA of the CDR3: TGTGCCAGCAGTGATGTCGAGGGGACCCAGTACTTC.

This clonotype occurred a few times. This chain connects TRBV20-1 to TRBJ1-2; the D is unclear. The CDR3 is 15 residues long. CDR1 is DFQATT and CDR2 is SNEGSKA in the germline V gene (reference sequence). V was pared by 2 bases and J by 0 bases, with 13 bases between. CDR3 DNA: TGCAGTGCTAGAATCCGACAATTAGCTAACTATGGCTACACCTTC. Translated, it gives CSARIRQLANYGYTF.

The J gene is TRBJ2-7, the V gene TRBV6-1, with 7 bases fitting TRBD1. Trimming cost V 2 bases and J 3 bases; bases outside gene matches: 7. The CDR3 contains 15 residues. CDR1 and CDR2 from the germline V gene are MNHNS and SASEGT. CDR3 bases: TGTGCCAGCAGTGAACGGGTTAGGGGGCACTACGAGCAGTACTTC. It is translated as CASSERVRGHYEQYF.

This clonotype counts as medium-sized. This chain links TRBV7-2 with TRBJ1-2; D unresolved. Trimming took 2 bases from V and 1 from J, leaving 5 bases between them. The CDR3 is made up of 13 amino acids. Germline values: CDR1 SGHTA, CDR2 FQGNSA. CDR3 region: CASSLRINYGYTF. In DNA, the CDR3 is TGTGCCAGCAGCTTAAGGATTAACTATGGCTACACCTTC. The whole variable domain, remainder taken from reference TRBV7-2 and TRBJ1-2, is GAGVSQSPSNKVTEKGKDVELRCDPISGHTALYWYRQSLGQGLEFLIYFQGNSAPDKSGLPSDRFSAERTGGSVSTLTIQRTQQEDSAVYLCASSLRINYGYTFGSGTRLTVV.

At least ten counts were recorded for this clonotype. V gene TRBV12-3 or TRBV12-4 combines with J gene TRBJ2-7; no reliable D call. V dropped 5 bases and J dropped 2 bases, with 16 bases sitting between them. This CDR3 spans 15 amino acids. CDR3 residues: CASSPFRDGAYEQYF. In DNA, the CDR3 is TGTGCCAGCAGTCCATTTCGAGACGGAGCCTACGAGCAGTACTTC.

The CDR3 sequence: CASSQVRGANTGELFF. CDR3 in DNA: TGCGCCAGCAGCCAAGTGAGAGGGGCTAACACCGGGGAGCTGTTTTTT. This chain links TRBV4-1 with TRBJ2-2; D might be TRBD1 or TRBD2, each matching 5 bases. CDR1 MGHRA and CDR2 YSYEKL come from the germline V gene. Trimming shortened V by 1 base and J by 2 bases, and 11 bases separated the two germline ends. The length of the CDR3 is 16 residues.

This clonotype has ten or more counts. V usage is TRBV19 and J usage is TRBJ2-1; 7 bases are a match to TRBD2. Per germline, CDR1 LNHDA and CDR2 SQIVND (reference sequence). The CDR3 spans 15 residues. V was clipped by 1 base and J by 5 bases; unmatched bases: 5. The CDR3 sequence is CASSIGLALNNEQFF. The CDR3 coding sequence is TGTGCCAGTAGTATAGGACTAGCACTCAACAATGAGCAGTTCTTC. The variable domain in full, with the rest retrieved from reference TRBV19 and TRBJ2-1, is DGGITQSPKYLFRKEGQNVTLSCEQNLNHDAMYWYRQDPGQGLRLIYYSQIVNDFQKGDIAEGYSVSREKKESFPLTVTSAQKNPTAFYLCASSIGLALNNEQFFGPGTRLTVL.

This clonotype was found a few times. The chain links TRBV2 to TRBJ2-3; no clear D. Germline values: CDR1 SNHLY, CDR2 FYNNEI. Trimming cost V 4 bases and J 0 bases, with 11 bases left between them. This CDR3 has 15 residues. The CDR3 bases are TGTGCCAGCAGTGGTGGGCCGATTAGCACAGATACGCAGTATTTT. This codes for CASSGGPISTDTQYF.

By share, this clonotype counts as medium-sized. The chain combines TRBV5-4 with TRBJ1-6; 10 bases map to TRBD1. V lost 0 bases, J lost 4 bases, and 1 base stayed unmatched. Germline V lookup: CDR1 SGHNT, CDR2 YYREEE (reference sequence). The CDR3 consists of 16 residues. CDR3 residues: CASSLAGQGYNSPLHF. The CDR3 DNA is TGTGCCAGCAGCTTGGCGGGACAGGGGTATAATTCACCCCTCCACTTT.

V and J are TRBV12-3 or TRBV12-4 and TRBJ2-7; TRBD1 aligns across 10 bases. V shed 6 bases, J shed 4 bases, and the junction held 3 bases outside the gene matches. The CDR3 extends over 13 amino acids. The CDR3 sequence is CASRLDRGYEQYF. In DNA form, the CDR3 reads TGTGCCAGCAGATTGGACAGGGGGTACGAGCAGTACTTC.

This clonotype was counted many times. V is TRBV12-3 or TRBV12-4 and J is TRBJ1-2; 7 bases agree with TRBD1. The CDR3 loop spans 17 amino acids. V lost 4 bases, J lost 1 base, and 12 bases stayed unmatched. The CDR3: CASSSGGTDSFNYGYTF. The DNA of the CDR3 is TGTGCCAGCAGTTCCGGGGGGACAGACTCCTTTAACTATGGCTACACCTTC.

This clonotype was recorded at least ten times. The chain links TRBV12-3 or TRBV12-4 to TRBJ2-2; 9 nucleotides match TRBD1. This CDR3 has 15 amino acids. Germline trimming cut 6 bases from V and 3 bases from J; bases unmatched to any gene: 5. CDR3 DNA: TGTGCCAGCAGCCTCACAGGGGGCCACACCGGGGAGCTGTTTTTT. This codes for CASSLTGGHTGELFF.

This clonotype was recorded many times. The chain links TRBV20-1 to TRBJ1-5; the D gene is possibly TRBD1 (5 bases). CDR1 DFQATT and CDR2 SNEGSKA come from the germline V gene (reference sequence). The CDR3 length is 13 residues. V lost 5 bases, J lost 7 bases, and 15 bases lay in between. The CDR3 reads CSAHRGVRQPQHF. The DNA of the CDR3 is TGCAGTGCTCATCGGGGGGTGAGGCAGCCCCAGCATTTT.

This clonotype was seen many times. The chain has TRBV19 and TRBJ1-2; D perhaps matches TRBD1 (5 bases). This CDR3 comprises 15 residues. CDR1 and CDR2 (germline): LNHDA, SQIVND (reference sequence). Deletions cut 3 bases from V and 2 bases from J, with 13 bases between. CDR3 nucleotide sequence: TGTGCCAGTAGTATCGCGGGGGACGGGAACTATGGCTACACCTTC. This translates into CASSIAGDGNYGYTF.

The CDR3 spells CAWSVRSIRADSPLHF. The CDR3 nucleotides are TGTGCCTGGAGTGTAAGGTCAATCAGGGCGGATTCACCCCTCCACTTT. The V gene is TRBV30, the J gene TRBJ1-6, with a tentative D call TRBD1 (5 bases). Germline values: CDR1 GTSNPN, CDR2 SVGIG (reference sequence). This CDR3 comprises 16 residues. With 0 bases removed from V and 8 bases from J, the gap between germline ends came to 17 bases. The full variable domain, rest sourced from reference TRBV30 and TRBJ1-6, is SQTIHQWPATLVQPVGSPLSLECTVEGTSNPNLYWYRQAAGRGLQLLFYSVGIGQISSEVPQNLSASRPQDRQFILSSKKLLLSDSGFYLCAWSVRSIRADSPLHFGNGTRLTVT.

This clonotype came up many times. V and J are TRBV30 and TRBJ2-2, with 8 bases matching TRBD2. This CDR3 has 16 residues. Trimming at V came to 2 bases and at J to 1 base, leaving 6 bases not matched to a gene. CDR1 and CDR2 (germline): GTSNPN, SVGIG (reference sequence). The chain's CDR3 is CAWSPSGGLNTGELFF. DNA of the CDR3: TGTGCCTGGAGTCCGTCGGGGGGGCTGAACACCGGGGAGCTGTTTTTT. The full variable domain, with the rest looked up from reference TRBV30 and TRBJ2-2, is SQTIHQWPATLVQPVGSPLSLECTVEGTSNPNLYWYRQAAGRGLQLLFYSVGIGQISSEVPQNLSASRPQDRQFILSSKKLLLSDSGFYLCAWSPSGGLNTGELFFGEGSRLTVL.

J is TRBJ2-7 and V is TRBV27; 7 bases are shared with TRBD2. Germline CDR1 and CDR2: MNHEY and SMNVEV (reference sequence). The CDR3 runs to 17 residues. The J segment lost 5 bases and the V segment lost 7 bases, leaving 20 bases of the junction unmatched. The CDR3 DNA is TGTGCCAGCAATATTCCGGTTTTTTGGCGGGGGATCCACGAGCAGTACTTC. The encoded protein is CASNIPVFWRGIHEQYF.

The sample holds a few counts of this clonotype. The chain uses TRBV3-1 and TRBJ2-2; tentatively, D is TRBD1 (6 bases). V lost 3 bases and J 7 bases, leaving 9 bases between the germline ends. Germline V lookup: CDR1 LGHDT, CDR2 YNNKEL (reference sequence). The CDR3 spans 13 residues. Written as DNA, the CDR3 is TGTGCCAGCAGCCAGGGGGCCGGCGGGGAGCTGTTTTTT. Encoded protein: CASSQGAGGELFF. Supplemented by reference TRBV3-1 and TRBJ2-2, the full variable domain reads DTAVSQTPKYLVTQMGNDKSIKCEQNLGHDTMYWYKQDSKKFLKIMFSYNNKELIINETVPNRFSPKSPDKAHLNLHINSLELGDSAVYFCASSQGAGGELFFGEGSRLTVL.

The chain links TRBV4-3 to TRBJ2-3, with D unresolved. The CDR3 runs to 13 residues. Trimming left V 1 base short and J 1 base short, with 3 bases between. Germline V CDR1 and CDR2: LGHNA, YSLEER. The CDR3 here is CASSQVRTDTQYF. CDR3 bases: TGCGCCAGCAGCCAAGTACGCACAGATACGCAGTATTTT.